The 14 T cell receptor beta chains listed next were all sequenced from one sample in a study of OX40 agonist ivuxolimab in advanced cancers. The data were produced by immunoSEQ multiplex PCR, yet TCRdb's version contains in-frame clones alone and is incomplete. This table holds 65,000 to 80,000 clones, 86% found once. The input for sequencing was CD4+ or CD8+ T cells sorted from blood, taken in a trial of the OX40 agonist ivuxolimab. Every receptor here comes from an adult with an advanced solid tumor such as melanoma, head and neck, liver or kidney cancer.

The chain is built from TRBV2 and TRBJ2-7, with TRBD2 matching 7 bases. The CDR3 is made up of 14 amino acids. V shed 4 bases and J 4 bases; nucleotides not matched to a gene: 7. Germline V gene data show CDR1 as SNHLY and CDR2 as FYNNEI. The CDR3 region is CASSARGGRYEQYF. The CDR3, as DNA: TGTGCCAGCAGTGCGCGGGGAGGGAGGTACGAGCAGTACTTC.

The chain has TRBV4-2 and TRBJ2-7, with TRBD2 matching 7 bases. The CDR3 is 14 residues long. Germline values: CDR1 LGHNA, CDR2 YNFKEQ. J was trimmed by 0 bases and V by 1 base; bases with no gene match: 0. The CDR3: CASSQGGSSYEQYF. The CDR3 DNA reads TGTGCCAGCAGCCAAGGCGGGAGCTCCTACGAGCAGTACTTC.

J is TRBJ1-4 and V is TRBV11-2; D is unclear. Germline lookup yields CDR1 SGHAT and CDR2 FQNNGV. The V gene lost 1 base and the J gene lost 5 bases, with 11 bases spanning the gap. This CDR3 has 15 residues. As DNA, the CDR3 is TGTGCCAGCAGCTTAGGTCTCCGGGGAAATGAAAAACTGTTTTTT. Translating it yields CASSLGLRGNEKLFF.

This rearrangement joins TRBV11-2 to TRBJ2-3; D gene uncertain. Germline assignment: CDR1 SGHAT and CDR2 FQNNGV. V shed 1 base and J shed 3 bases, with 8 bases lying between them. CDR3 size: 14 residues. In DNA, the CDR3 is TGTGCCAGCAGCTTAGGCCAGAGGACAGATACGCAGTATTTT. It codes for CASSLGQRTDTQYF.

This clone has a handful of counts. This CDR3 reads CASSTNSPSAGGRNEQFF. The CDR3 DNA follows: TGTGCCAGCTCAACGAACTCCCCTTCGGCGGGAGGTAGGAATGAGCAGTTCTTC. The chain couples TRBV18 to TRBJ2-1; 8 nucleotides agree with TRBD2. The V and J ends lost 5 bases and 7 bases, in that order; junction bases with no gene match: 19. The germline V gene has CDR1 KGHSH and CDR2 LQKENI. The CDR3 contains 18 residues.

This clone was recorded a few times. The V call is TRBV7-9, the J call TRBJ1-5; D is ambiguous. Germline assignment: CDR1 SEHNR and CDR2 FQNEAQ (reference sequence). The CDR3 is 13 amino acids. The V end was cut by 5 bases, the J end by 6 bases, with 11 bases between. The CDR3 coding sequence is TGTGCCAGCAGCCACGACAAATTTCAGCCCCAGCATTTT. Protein: CASSHDKFQPQHF.

With respect to this clone: Other DNA sequences from this sample encode an identical CDR3 as well. The chain links TRBV7-3 to TRBJ2-1, with 10 bases matching TRBD2. J gave up 10 bases and V 5 bases, and 11 bases lay outside the gene matches. CDR1 is SGHTA and CDR2 is FQGTGA in the germline V gene. The CDR3 loop spans 15 amino acids. The CDR3 loop is CASSRTSGVFDEQFF. CDR3 DNA: TGTGCCAGCAGCAGAACTAGCGGGGTATTCGACGAGCAGTTCTTC.

The genes are TRBV19 and TRBJ2-1, with TRBD2 matching 12 bases. V trimming: 0 bases; J trimming: 8 bases; junction bases outside the gene matches: 8. The CDR3 totals 17 residues. Germline values: CDR1 LNHDA, CDR2 SQIVND (reference sequence). The CDR3 spells CASSIDPSGRGGHEQFF. CDR3 DNA: TGTGCCAGTAGTATAGATCCTAGCGGGAGGGGTGGCCATGAGCAGTTCTTC.

The V and J genes are TRBV6-6 and TRBJ1-5; D is perhaps TRBD1 (5 bases). The CDR3 length is 14 residues. Germline CDR1 reads MNHNY; CDR2 reads SVGAGI (reference sequence). V was cut by 4 bases and J by 3 bases, with 10 bases left in between. CDR3 sequence: CASSLAGLNQPQHF. CDR3 bases: TGTGCCAGCAGTTTGGCGGGGCTCAATCAGCCCCAGCATTTT.

The CDR3 DNA is TGTGCCAGCAGTCCAGGGTCTGGGGCCAACGTCCTGACTTTC. It specifies CASSPGSGANVLTF. This sequence joins TRBV6-4 and TRBJ2-6, with a weak D call TRBD1 (5 bases). Trimming took 5 bases from V and 1 from J, leaving 6 bases between them. This CDR3 region has 14 residues. Germline CDR1 is MRHNA and CDR2 is SNTAGT.

This chain joins TRBV4-1 and TRBJ1-3; possibly TRBD1 for D (6 bases). Germline V CDR1 and CDR2: MGHRA, YSYEKL. The V and J ends lost 1 base and 0 bases respectively, with 13 bases between them. The CDR3 extends over 17 amino acids. The CDR3 nucleotides are TGCGCCAGCAGCCAAGGGCTCAGGGGTAGCTCTGGAAACACCATATATTTT. It translates to CASSQGLRGSSGNTIYF.

V gene TRBV29-1 combines with J gene TRBJ2-5, with TRBD2 as a possible D gene (5 bases). The germline V gene encodes CDR1 SQVTM and CDR2 ANQGSEA. V lost 6 bases to trimming and J lost 0 bases, with 11 bases between them. The CDR3 runs to 13 residues. The CDR3 is CSVHTGDQETQYF. The CDR3 DNA sequence: TGCAGCGTCCACACCGGGGACCAAGAGACCCAGTACTTC. Filled out from reference TRBV29-1 and TRBJ2-5, the complete variable domain reads SAVISQKPSRDICQRGTSLTIQCQVDSQVTMMFWYRQQPGQSLTLIATANQGSEATYESGFVIDKFPISRPNLTFSTLTVSNMSPEDSSIYLCSVHTGDQETQYFGPGTRLLVL.

V usage is TRBV7-3 and J usage is TRBJ2-7, with D uncertain. Trimming removed 5 bases at V and 2 bases at J, with 10 bases between. Germline CDR1 and CDR2: SGHTA and FQGTGA. This CDR3 spans 13 amino acids. CDR3: CASSATPAYEQYF. The CDR3 DNA reads as TGTGCCAGCAGCGCGACTCCAGCCTACGAGCAGTACTTC.

This clone was found once. The chain joins TRBV2 to TRBJ2-3; 8 bases are shared with TRBD1. Germline CDR1 is SNHLY and CDR2 is FYNNEI. This CDR3 has 15 residues. Trimming removed 3 bases from V and 1 base from J; junction bases left unmatched: 3. CDR3 coding DNA: TGTGCCAGCAGTGACAGGGGGCTCGGCACAGATACGCAGTATTTT. Residues: CASSDRGLGTDTQYF.